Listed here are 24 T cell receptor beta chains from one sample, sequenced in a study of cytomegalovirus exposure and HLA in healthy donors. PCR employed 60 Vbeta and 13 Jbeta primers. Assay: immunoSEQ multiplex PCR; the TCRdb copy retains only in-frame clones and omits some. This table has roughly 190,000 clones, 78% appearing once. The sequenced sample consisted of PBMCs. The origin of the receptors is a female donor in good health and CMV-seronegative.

The DNA for the CDR3 is TGTGCCAGCACTTCCCAGGGTACGCAGTATTTT. It specifies CASTSQGTQYF. The chain links TRBV6-6 to TRBJ2-3; D may be TRBD1 (5 bases). Germline CDR1 is MNHNY and CDR2 is SVGAGI (reference sequence). Trimming cost V 7 bases and J 8 bases, with 10 bases left between them. CDR3 size: 11 residues.

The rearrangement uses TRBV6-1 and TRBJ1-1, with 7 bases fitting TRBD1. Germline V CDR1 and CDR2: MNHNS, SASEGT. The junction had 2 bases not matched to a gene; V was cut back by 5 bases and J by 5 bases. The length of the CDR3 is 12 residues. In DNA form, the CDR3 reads TGTGCCAGCAGTCGCAGGGGGACTGAAGCTTTCTTT. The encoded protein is CASSRRGTEAFF.

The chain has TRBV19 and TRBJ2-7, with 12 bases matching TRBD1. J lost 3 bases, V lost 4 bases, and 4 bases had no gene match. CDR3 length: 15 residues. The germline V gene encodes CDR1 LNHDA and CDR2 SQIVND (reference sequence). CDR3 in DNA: TGTGCCAGTAGTACGGGACAGGGGGCTTTCTACGAGCAGTACTTC. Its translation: CASSTGQGAFYEQYF. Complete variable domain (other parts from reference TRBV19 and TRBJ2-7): DGGITQSPKYLFRKEGQNVTLSCEQNLNHDAMYWYRQDPGQGLRLIYYSQIVNDFQKGDIAEGYSVSREKKESFPLTVTSAQKNPTAFYLCASSTGQGAFYEQYFGPGTRLTVT.

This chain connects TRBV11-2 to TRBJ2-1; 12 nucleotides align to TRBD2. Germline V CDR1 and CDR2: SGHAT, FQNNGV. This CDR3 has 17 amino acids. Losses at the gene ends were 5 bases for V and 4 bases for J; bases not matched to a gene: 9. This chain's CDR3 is CASSQIRGTSGYNEQFF. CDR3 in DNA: TGTGCCAGCAGCCAGATTCGCGGGACTAGCGGGTACAATGAGCAGTTCTTC.

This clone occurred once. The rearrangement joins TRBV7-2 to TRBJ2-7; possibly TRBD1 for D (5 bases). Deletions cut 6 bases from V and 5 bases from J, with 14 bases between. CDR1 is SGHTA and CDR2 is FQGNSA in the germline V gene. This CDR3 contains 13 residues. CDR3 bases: TGTGCCAGCAGTTCCAGGTGGACAAACGAGCAGTACTTC. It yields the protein CASSSRWTNEQYF.

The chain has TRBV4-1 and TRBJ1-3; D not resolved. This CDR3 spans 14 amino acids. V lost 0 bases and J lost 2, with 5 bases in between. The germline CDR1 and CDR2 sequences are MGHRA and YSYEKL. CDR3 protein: CASSQDVPGNTIYF. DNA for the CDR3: TGCGCCAGCAGCCAAGACGTCCCTGGAAACACCATATATTTT.

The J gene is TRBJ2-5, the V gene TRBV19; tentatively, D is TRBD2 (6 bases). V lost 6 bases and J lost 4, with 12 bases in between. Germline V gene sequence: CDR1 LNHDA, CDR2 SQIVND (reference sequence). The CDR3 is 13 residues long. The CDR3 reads CASRTPGLETQYF. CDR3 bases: TGTGCCAGTAGGACGCCGGGACTAGAGACCCAGTACTTC.

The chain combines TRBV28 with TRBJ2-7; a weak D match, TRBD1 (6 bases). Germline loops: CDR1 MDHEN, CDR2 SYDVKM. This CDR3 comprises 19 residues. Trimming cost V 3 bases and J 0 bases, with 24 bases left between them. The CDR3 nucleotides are TGTGCCAGCAGTTTTAGGAGCGTTTTGGGGGCCGCCAGCTCCTACGAGCAGTACTTC. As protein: CASSFRSVLGAASSYEQYF.

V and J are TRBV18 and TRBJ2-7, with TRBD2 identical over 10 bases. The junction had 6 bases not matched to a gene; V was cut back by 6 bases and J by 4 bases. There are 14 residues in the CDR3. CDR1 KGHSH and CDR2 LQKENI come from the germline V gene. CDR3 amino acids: CASSRETSGYEQYF. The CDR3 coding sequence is TGTGCCAGCTCCCGGGAGACTAGCGGGTACGAGCAGTACTTC.

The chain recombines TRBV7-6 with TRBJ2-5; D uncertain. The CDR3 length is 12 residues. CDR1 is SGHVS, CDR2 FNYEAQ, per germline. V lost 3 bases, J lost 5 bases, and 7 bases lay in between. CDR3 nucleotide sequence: TGTGCCAGCAGCTTTAACTGGGAGACCCAGTACTTC. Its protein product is CASSFNWETQYF.

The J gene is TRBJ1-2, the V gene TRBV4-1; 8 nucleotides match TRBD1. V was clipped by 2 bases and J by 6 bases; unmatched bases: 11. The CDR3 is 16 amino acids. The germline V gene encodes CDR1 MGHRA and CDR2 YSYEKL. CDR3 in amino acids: CASSQYHGQGGDGYTF. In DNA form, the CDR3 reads TGCGCCAGCAGCCAATACCACGGACAGGGAGGAGATGGCTACACCTTC.

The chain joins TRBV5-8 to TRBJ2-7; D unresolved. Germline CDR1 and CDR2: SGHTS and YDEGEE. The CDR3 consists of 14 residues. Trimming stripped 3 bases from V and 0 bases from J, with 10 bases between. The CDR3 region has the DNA TGTGCCAGCAGCTCGCGACAAAGCTCCTACGAGCAGTACTTC. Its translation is CASSSRQSSYEQYF.

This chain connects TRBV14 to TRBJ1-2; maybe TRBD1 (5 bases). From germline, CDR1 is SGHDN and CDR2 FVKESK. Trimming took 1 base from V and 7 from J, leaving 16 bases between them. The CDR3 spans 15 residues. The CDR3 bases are TGTGCCAGCAGCCAAGCGGGGGGAGGGTCGGCTGGCTACACCTTC. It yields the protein CASSQAGGGSAGYTF.

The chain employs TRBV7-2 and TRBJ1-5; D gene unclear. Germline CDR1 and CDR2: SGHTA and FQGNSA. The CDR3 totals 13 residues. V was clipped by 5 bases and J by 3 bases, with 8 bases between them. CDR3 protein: CASSGSTNQPQHF. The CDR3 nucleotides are TGTGCCAGCAGCGGGAGTACCAATCAGCCCCAGCATTTT.

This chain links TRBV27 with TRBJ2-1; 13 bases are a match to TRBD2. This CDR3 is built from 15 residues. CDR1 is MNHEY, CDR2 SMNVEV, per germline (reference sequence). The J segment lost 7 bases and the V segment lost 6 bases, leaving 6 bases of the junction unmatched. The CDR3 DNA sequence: TGTGCCAGCAGCATACTAGCGGGAGGGCCGAATGAGCAGTTCTTC. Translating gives CASSILAGGPNEQFF.

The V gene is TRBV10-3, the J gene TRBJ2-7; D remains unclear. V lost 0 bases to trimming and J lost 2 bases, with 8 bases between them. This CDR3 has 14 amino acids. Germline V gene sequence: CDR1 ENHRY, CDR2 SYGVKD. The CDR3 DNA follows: TGTGCCATCAGTGAGTCCGCGTTACCCTACGAGCAGTACTTC. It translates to CAISESALPYEQYF.

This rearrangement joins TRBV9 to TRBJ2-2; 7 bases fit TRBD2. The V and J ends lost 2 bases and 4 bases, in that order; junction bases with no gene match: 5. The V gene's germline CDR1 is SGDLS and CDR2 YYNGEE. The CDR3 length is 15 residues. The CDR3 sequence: CASSVAGTITGELFF. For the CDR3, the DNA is TGTGCCAGCAGCGTCGCTGGGACTATCACCGGGGAGCTGTTTTTT.

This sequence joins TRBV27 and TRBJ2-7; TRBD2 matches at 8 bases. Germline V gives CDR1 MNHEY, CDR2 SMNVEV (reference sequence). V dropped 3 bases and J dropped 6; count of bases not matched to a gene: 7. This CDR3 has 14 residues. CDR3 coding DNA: TGTGCCAGCAGTTTGGCCAGCGGGGGACTCGAGCAGTACTTC. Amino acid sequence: CASSLASGGLEQYF.

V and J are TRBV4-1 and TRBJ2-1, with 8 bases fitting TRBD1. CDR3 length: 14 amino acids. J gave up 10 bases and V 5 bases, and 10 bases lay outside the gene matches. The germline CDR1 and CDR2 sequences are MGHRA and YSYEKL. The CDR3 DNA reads TGCGCCAGCAGCTCTCGACAGGGGCTAGAGGAGCAGTTCTTC. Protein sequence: CASSSRQGLEEQFF.

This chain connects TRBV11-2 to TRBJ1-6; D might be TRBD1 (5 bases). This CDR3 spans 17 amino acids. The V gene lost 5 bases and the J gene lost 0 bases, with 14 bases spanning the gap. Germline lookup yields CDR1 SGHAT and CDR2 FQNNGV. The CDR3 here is CASSPGTPSSYNSPLHF. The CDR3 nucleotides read TGTGCCAGCAGCCCCGGGACTCCAAGCTCCTATAATTCACCCCTCCACTTT.

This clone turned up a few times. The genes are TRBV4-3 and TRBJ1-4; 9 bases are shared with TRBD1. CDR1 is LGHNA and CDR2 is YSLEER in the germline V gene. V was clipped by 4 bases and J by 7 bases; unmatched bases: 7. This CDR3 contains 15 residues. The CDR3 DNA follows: TGCGCCAGCAGCCGGAAGACAGGGGGGGGTGAAAAACTGTTTTTT. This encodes CASSRKTGGGEKLFF.

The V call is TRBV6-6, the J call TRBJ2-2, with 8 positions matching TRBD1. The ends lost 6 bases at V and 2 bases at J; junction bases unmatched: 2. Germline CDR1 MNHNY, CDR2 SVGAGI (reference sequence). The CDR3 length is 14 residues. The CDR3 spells CASRDRENTGELFF. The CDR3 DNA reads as TGTGCCAGCAGGGACAGGGAAAACACCGGGGAGCTGTTTTTT.

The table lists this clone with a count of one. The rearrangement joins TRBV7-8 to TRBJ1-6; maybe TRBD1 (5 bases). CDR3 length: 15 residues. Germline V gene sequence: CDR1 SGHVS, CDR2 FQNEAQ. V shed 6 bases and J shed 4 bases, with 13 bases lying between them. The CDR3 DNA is TGTGCCAGCAGACCAGGGTCAGGTTATAATTCACCCCTCCACTTT. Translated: CASRPGSGYNSPLHF. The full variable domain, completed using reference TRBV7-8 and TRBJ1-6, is GAGVSQSPRYKVAKRGQDVALRCDPISGHVSLFWYQQALGQGPEFLTYFQNEAQLDKSGLPSDRFFAERPEGSVSTLKIQRTQQEDSAVYLCASRPGSGYNSPLHFGNGTRLTVT.

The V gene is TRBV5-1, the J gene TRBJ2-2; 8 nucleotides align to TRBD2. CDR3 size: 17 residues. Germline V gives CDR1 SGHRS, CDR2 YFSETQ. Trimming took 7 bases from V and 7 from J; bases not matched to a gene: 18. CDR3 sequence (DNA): TGCGCCAGCGGCAGACTAAGCGGGGGTTCTGGTGGCGGGGAGCTGTTTTTT. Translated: CASGRLSGGSGGGELFF.